The 10 T cell receptor beta chains listed next were all sequenced from one sample in a study of blood T cells in healthy people across ages. A sample-barcoded 5' primer and a J-beta primer mix were used in a second PCR of roughly 6 to 11 cycles. TCRdb passed the 5' RACE reads through MiXCR, listing each CDR3 protein once. The sample holds about 570,000 distinct CDR3 sequences, 25% to 30% seen once. The sequencing sample was made of blood. All receptors derive from a woman in her seventies in good health.

There are a few counts of this clonotype. The chain has TRBV20-1 and TRBJ2-3; 7 bases line up with TRBD1. CDR3 size: 15 residues. Trimming removed 2 bases from V and 5 bases from J; junction bases left unmatched: 10. Germline V CDR1 and CDR2: DFQATT, SNEGSKA (reference sequence). CDR3 residues: CSARRTGAGGDTQYF. CDR3 coding DNA: TGCAGTGCTAGACGTACAGGGGCGGGTGGAGATACGCAGTATTTT.

This clonotype has more than one count but fewer than ten. The V and J genes are TRBV25-1 and TRBJ1-2, with TRBD1 as a possible D gene (6 bases). Germline V gene data show CDR1 as MGHDK and CDR2 as SYGVNS. This CDR3 is built from 16 residues. V was clipped by 4 bases and J by 2 bases, with 17 bases between them. The CDR3 is CASSVSGGGENYGYTF. The CDR3 DNA follows: TGTGCCAGCAGTGTTTCGGGGGGCGGGGAGAACTATGGCTACACCTTC.

This clonotype was observed a handful of times. The chain links TRBV12-3 or TRBV12-4 to TRBJ1-3, with TRBD1 as a possible D gene (6 bases). Trimming stripped 11 bases from V and 7 bases from J, with 15 bases between. The CDR3 runs to 12 residues. The CDR3 reads CALRDTGNTIYF. DNA of the CDR3: TGTGCCCTCCGGGACACAGGGAACACCATATATTTT.

The rearrangement joins TRBV12-3 or TRBV12-4 to TRBJ2-2, with D unresolved. V was cut by 2 bases and J by 13 bases, with 14 bases left in between. The CDR3 covers 13 residues. The CDR3 sequence: CASSLSEVSRLFF. CDR3 sequence (DNA): TGTGCCAGCAGTTTATCTGAGGTGTCTCGGCTGTTTTTT.

This clonotype came up a few times. The V gene is TRBV5-4, the J gene TRBJ1-4; possible D gene TRBD1, 6 bases. Trimming stripped 4 bases from V and 8 bases from J, with 18 bases between. The CDR3 runs to 15 residues. Germline V gene data show CDR1 as SGHNT and CDR2 as YYREEE (reference sequence). The CDR3 here is CASSRMQGREEKLFF. Here the CDR3 DNA reads TGTGCCAGCAGCCGGATGCAGGGGAGGGAAGAAAAACTGTTTTTT.

The chain is built from TRBV4-3 and TRBJ1-6; D might be TRBD1 (5 bases). CDR1 LGHNA and CDR2 YSLEER come from the germline V gene. The CDR3 length is 16 residues. The V end lost 3 bases, the J end lost 5 bases, and 14 bases lay between the germline ends. CDR3 sequence: CASSHAGTDNNSPLHF. The CDR3 DNA is TGCGCCAGCAGCCATGCGGGGACGGATAATAATTCACCCCTCCACTTT.

The chain has TRBV6-5 and TRBJ2-3; TRBD2 matches 8 bases. After removal of 8 bases from V and 0 bases from J, the junction contained 7 bases not matched to a gene. Per germline, CDR1 MNHEY and CDR2 SVGAGI. The CDR3 loop spans 15 amino acids. CDR3: CASGTSGPSTDTQYF. DNA of the CDR3: TGTGCCAGCGGAACTAGCGGCCCAAGCACAGATACGCAGTATTTT.

The chain carries TRBV11-3 and TRBJ2-7, with TRBD2 matching over 10 bases. This CDR3 region has 13 residues. V dropped 4 bases and J dropped 6; count of bases not matched to a gene: 3. CDR1 SGHNT and CDR2 YENEEA come from the germline V gene. The CDR3 nucleotides are TGTGCCAGCAGCTCACTAGCGGGGATCGAGCAGTACTTC. This gives the protein CASSSLAGIEQYF.

This clonotype turned up a few times. The rearrangement links TRBV7-2 to TRBJ2-5, with 11 bases aligning to TRBD2. CDR3 length equals 17 residues. Trimming took 4 bases from V and 5 from J; bases not matched to a gene: 12. Germline V gene sequence: CDR1 SGHTA, CDR2 FQGNSA. The chain's CDR3 is CASSSLAGGLQGETQYF. In nucleotides, the CDR3 is TGTGCCAGCAGCTCCCTAGCGGGGGGTCTCCAAGGGGAGACCCAGTACTTC. Supplemented by reference TRBV7-2 and TRBJ2-5, the full variable domain reads GAGVSQSPSNKVTEKGKDVELRCDPISGHTALYWYRQSLGQGLEFLIYFQGNSAPDKSGLPSDRFSAERTGGSVSTLTIQRTQQEDSAVYLCASSSLAGGLQGETQYFGPGTRLLVL.

This clonotype came up a few times. The chain combines TRBV7-2 with TRBJ1-1, with D maybe TRBD1 (5 bases). Trimming shortened V by 4 bases and J by 3 bases, and 15 bases separated the two germline ends. The germline V gene encodes CDR1 SGHTA and CDR2 FQGNSA. This CDR3 spans 15 amino acids. The CDR3 DNA reads as TGTGCCAGCAGCTACTTCGTTTCGGGGGACACTGAAGCTTTCTTT. Translated, it gives CASSYFVSGDTEAFF.